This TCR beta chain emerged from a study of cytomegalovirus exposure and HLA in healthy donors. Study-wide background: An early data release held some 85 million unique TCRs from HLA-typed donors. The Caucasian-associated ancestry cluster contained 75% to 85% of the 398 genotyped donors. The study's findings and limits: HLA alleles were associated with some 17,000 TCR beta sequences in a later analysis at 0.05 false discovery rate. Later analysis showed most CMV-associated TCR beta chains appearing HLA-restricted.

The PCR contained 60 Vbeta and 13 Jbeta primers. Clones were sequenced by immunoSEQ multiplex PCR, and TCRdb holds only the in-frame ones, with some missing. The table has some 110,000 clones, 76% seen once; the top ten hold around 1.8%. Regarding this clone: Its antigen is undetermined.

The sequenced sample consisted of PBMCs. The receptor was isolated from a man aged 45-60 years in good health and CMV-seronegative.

The CDR3 DNA follows: TGTGCCAGCAGTCCGACTAGCGGGACAGATACGCAGTATTTT. Protein: CASSPTSGTDTQYF. The V gene is TRBV6-6, the J gene TRBJ2-3; TRBD2 matches at 10 bases. V lost 5 bases and J lost 3; bases outside the gene matches: 2. The CDR3 spans 14 residues. From germline, CDR1 is MNHNY and CDR2 SVGAGI (reference sequence).